This T cell receptor (beta chain) was documented in a study of T-cell reconstitution after alpha-beta-depleted transplantation in children. This clonotype was counted many times. The antigen is undetermined. The CDR3 has 12 amino acids. V lost 3 bases, J lost 7 bases, and 9 bases lay in between. Germline V lookup: CDR1 SEHNR, CDR2 FQNEAQ (reference sequence). General study results and limits: It was surviving recipient T cells and thymic progenitors that gave some patients high TCRbeta diversity at day 60. Alpha-beta T cells present about two months after transplant were reported to originate from several hundred expanded graft clones.

The authors prepared the TCRbeta library with unique molecular identifiers. One entry per CDR3 protein, called by TCRdb with MiXCR from the PCR reads. The data contain 250,000 or so distinct CDR3 sequences, 7.5% to 9.5% of them singletons. The receptor was isolated from a male patient aged 10-17 years who had a stem cell transplant for acute lymphoblastic leukemia, so the T cells may come from the graft donor. The sample here was PBMCs, mostly from graft donor cells, taken 180 days after TCRalphabeta/CD19-depleted stem cell transplant. This sequence joins TRBV7-9 and TRBJ1-1, with D unresolved. The CDR3 reads CASSFGQSEAFF. CDR3 DNA: TGTGCCAGCAGCTTTGGTCAGAGTGAAGCTTTCTTT.